This TCR beta chain was sequenced for a study of technical replicates of blood from a few donors. Using immunoSEQ multiplex PCR, the repertoire was profiled, and TCRdb retains in-frame clones only, with some absent. The table lists 70,000 to 95,000 clones, 94% of them singletons. Deletions cut 0 bases from V and 5 bases from J, with 4 bases between. CDR1 and CDR2 (germline): SEHNR, FQNEAQ (reference sequence). This CDR3 spans 13 amino acids. The source is a human donor in good health. This chain uses TRBV7-9 with TRBJ2-2; no reliable D call. The specimen sequenced was T cells isolated from PBMCs. DNA for the CDR3: TGTGCCAGCAGCTTAGCGACTACCGGGGAGCTGTTTTTT. Translated, it gives CASSLATTGELFF.